These 10 T cell receptor beta chains were sequenced from one sample in a study of blood T cell repertoires in COVID-19. Data came from immunoSEQ multiplex PCR; TCRdb stores just in-frame clones and leaves some out. The sample holds around 140,000 clones, 70% to 90% seen once. Sequenced: peripheral blood. These receptors originate from a man between 65 and 85 years old with acute or convalescent COVID-19.

This chain connects TRBV18 to TRBJ1-1; no reliable D call. Per germline, CDR1 KGHSH and CDR2 LQKENI. V lost 1 base to trimming and J lost 0 bases, with 12 bases between them. The CDR3 runs 16 residues. The CDR3 DNA follows: TGTGCCAGCTCACCACTAGCGGCAAGGATGAACACTGAAGCTTTCTTT. This sequence encodes CASSPLAARMNTEAFF.

CDR3 nucleotide sequence: TGCAGCGTTCGGCGGGAGGGAATCAATGAGCAGTTCTTC. The encoded protein is CSVRREGINEQFF. The chain combines TRBV29-1 with TRBJ2-1; 9 bases map to TRBD2. Germline V lookup: CDR1 SQVTM, CDR2 ANQGSEA. This CDR3 is built from 13 residues. Unmatched junction bases numbered 5, after V lost 5 bases and J lost 6 bases.

The CDR3, as DNA: TGTGCCAGCAGCGGAGCGGGACAGGGATCGGAGACCCAGTACTTC. It codes for CASSGAGQGSETQYF. V usage is TRBV7-2 and J usage is TRBJ2-5; 9 bases are shared with TRBD1. The CDR3 is made up of 15 amino acids. With 5 bases clipped from V and 5 bases from J, the junction kept 9 bases outside the gene matches. The germline CDR1 and CDR2 sequences are SGHTA and FQGNSA.

This chain connects TRBV2 to TRBJ2-5; 9 bases match TRBD1. This CDR3 region has 14 residues. Germline CDR1 reads SNHLY; CDR2 reads FYNNEI. With 6 bases clipped from V and 5 bases from J, the junction kept 7 bases outside the gene matches. CDR3 in amino acids: CASRPQGAGETQYF. Written as DNA, the CDR3 is TGTGCCAGCAGGCCACAGGGGGCAGGGGAGACCCAGTACTTC. The variable domain in full, with the rest retrieved from reference TRBV2 and TRBJ2-5, is EPEVTQTPSHQVTQMGQEVILRCVPISNHLYFYWYRQILGQKVEFLVSFYNNEISEKSEIFDDQFSVERPDGSNFTLKIRSTKLEDSAMYFCASRPQGAGETQYFGPGTRLLVL.

The rearrangement links TRBV9 to TRBJ2-3; possibly TRBD2 for D (6 bases). This CDR3 comprises 17 residues. Between the trimmed V and J ends, which lost 2 bases and 5 bases, there was a span of 21 bases. The germline CDR1 and CDR2 sequences are SGDLS and YYNGEE. In DNA, the CDR3 is TGTGCCAGCAGCGTTGGATCTGGGGGGTTGGGAGGAGATACGCAGTATTTT. It yields the protein CASSVGSGGLGGDTQYF.

The chain combines TRBV27 with TRBJ2-1; D call uncertain. CDR1 and CDR2 (germline): MNHEY, SMNVEV (reference sequence). V was cut by 6 bases and J by 4 bases, with 4 bases left in between. CDR3 length: 11 residues. Written as DNA, the CDR3 is TGTGCCAGCAGATATTACAATGAGCAGTTCTTC. It is translated as CASRYYNEQFF.

This chain links TRBV14 with TRBJ2-3; 12 bases line up with TRBD2. CDR1 is SGHDN, CDR2 FVKESK, per germline. V shed 4 bases, J shed 5 bases, and the junction held 7 bases outside the gene matches. This CDR3 has 16 residues. CDR3 in amino acids: CASSRGLAGRRDTQYF. CDR3 DNA: TGTGCCAGCAGCCGAGGACTAGCGGGGAGGAGAGATACGCAGTATTTT.

The chain couples TRBV6-4 to TRBJ2-1; 7 nucleotides align to TRBD2. V gave up 5 bases and J gave up 6 bases; unmatched junction bases: 4. The CDR3 contains 13 residues. Germline assignment: CDR1 MRHNA and CDR2 SNTAGT. The chain's CDR3 is CASSKGEGNEQFF. CDR3 DNA: TGTGCCAGCAGTAAAGGGGAGGGCAATGAGCAGTTCTTC.

A few counts support this clone. The gene calls are TRBV3-1 (or the pseudogene TRBV3-2) and TRBJ2-7, with a weak D call TRBD2 (6 bases). This CDR3 is 14 amino acids long. V lost 0 bases to trimming and J lost 2 bases, with 8 bases between them. Per germline, CDR1 LGHDT and CDR2 YNNKEL (reference sequence). CDR3 residues: CASSQDSGTYEQYF. The DNA of the CDR3 is TGTGCCAGCAGCCAAGATAGCGGCACCTACGAGCAGTACTTC.

CDR3 sequence (DNA): TGTGCCACCAGTGGCGGGCCAGACTCCTACAATGAGCAGTTCTTC. This encodes CATSGGPDSYNEQFF. This chain links TRBV24-1 with TRBJ2-1, with D maybe TRBD2 (5 bases). V was shortened by 5 bases and J by 0 bases, with 10 bases between the two germline ends. This CDR3 contains 15 residues. CDR1 and CDR2 (germline): KGHDR, SFDVKD.